A selection of T cell receptor beta chains follows, all from one sample in a study of shared clonotypes between healthy human individuals. Assay used: immunoSEQ multiplex PCR; TCRdb lists only in-frame clones, some missing. The table includes 2,500,000 or so clones, around 90% detected once. Sequenced sample: naive CD4+ T cells sorted from blood. Receptors were obtained from a young man in good health. The CDR3 runs from the conserved cysteine through the conserved F or W. D genes are given only for firm matches. Clone size is shown for a subset of rows, as once, few, many or a class of expanded clone.

D	V	J	size	CDR3	DNA
-	TRBV6-1	TRBJ1-5	-	CASSEAWYNQPQHF	TGTGCCAGCAGTGAAGCATGGTACAATCAGCCCCAGCATTTT
-	TRBV6-5	TRBJ2-4	-	CASSPRVQNIQYF	TGTGCCAGCAGCCCCCGGGTGCAAAACATTCAGTACTTC
-	TRBV7-9	TRBJ1-4	-	CASSLGTANEKLFF	TGTGCCAGCAGCTTAGGCACAGCTAATGAAAAACTGTTTTTT
-	TRBV2	TRBJ2-3	-	CASSENTASTSTDTQYF	TGTGCCAGCAGTGAGAATACGGCTTCTACTAGCACAGATACGCAGTATTTT
TRBD1	TRBV6-6	TRBJ1-6	-	CASSYGNRGRDSPLHF	TGTGCCAGCAGTTATGGGAACAGGGGGCGGGATTCACCCCTCCACTTT
-	TRBV27	TRBJ1-6	few	CASSFSGTTYSPLHF	TGTGCCAGCAGTTTCTCCGGGACAACCTATTCACCCCTCCACTTT
-	TRBV6-5	TRBJ2-7	once	CASTRDYEQYF	TGTGCCAGTACCCGGGACTACGAGCAGTACTTC
-	TRBV5-8	TRBJ2-7	-	CASSPAMSYEQYF	TGTGCCAGCAGCCCGGCTATGTCCTACGAGCAGTACTTC
TRBD1	TRBV7-2	TRBJ2-4	-	CASSLQGGSAKNIQYF	TGTGCCAGCAGCTTACAAGGGGGCTCAGCCAAAAACATTCAGTACTTC
-	TRBV18	TRBJ2-7	-	CASSLIYQDEQYF	TGTGCCAGCTCGCTCATCTATCAGGACGAGCAGTACTTC
TRBD1	TRBV19	TRBJ1-5	-	CASSTMDRSNQPQHF	TGTGCCAGTAGTACCATGGACAGGTCCAATCAGCCCCAGCATTTT
-	TRBV4-1	TRBJ1-1	once	CASSQVPNTEAFF	TGCGCCAGCAGCCAAGTCCCCAACACTGAAGCTTTCTTT
TRBD2	TRBV5-4	TRBJ2-1	-	CASSLPGLAGVIDEQFF	TGTGCCAGCAGTTTACCGGGACTAGCGGGAGTTATCGATGAGCAGTTCTTC
TRBD2	TRBV7-3	TRBJ2-3	-	CASSSSSGGAVVTQYF	TGTGCCAGCAGCTCCTCTAGCGGGGGGGCCGTTGTTACGCAGTATTTT
TRBD1	TRBV6-6	TRBJ2-7	-	CASSEGQPRYEQYF	TGTGCCAGCAGCGAGGGACAGCCCCGCTACGAGCAGTACTTC
TRBD2	TRBV7-2	TRBJ2-1	-	CASSLRPSGKNNEQFF	TGTGCCAGCAGCTTACGACCTAGCGGGAAGAACAATGAGCAGTTCTTC
TRBD2	TRBV4-3	TRBJ2-4	-	CASSQIGAGGRDIQYF	TGCGCCAGCAGCCAAATCGGAGCGGGAGGGCGGGACATTCAGTACTTC
-	TRBV6-4	TRBJ2-7	few	CASRKGLVNF	TGTGCCAGCAGGAAGGGACTTGTGAACTTC
TRBD2	TRBV5-5	TRBJ2-7	-	CASSRAGGEQYF	TGTGCCAGCAGCCGTGCGGGGGGCGAGCAGTACTTC
TRBD2	TRBV2	TRBJ2-7	-	CANKASPSGRGEQYF	TGTGCCAACAAAGCATCACCTAGCGGGAGAGGGGAGCAGTACTTC
TRBD1	TRBV5-6	TRBJ1-2	-	CASSLEGTGGAYGYTF	TGTGCCAGCAGCTTGGAGGGGACAGGGGGCGCCTATGGCTACACCTTC
-	TRBV29-1	TRBJ1-2	-	CSVRSGTFHTF	TGCAGCGTTCGAAGTGGGACGTTCCACACCTTC
-	TRBV21-1	TRBJ2-7	few	CASSKVMRGGFNEQYF	TGTGCCAGCAGCAAAGTAATGAGGGGCGGCTTTAACGAGCAGTACTTC
-	TRBV6-5	TRBJ2-7	-	CASSQQRTGYEQYF	TGTGCCAGCAGTCAACAAAGGACCGGCTACGAGCAGTACTTC
TRBD1	TRBV19	TRBJ1-3	-	CASSTLGQGVGNTIYF	TGTGCCAGTAGTACCCTGGGACAGGGAGTTGGAAACACCATATATTTT
TRBD1	TRBV5-1	TRBJ2-2	-	CASSPRTGGPGELFF	TGCGCCAGCAGCCCCAGGACAGGGGGCCCCGGGGAGCTGTTTTTT
-	TRBV30	TRBJ2-2	-	CAWSVRDMNTGELFF	TGTGCCTGGAGTGTACGGGACATGAACACCGGGGAGCTGTTTTTT
TRBD1	TRBV6-5	TRBJ1-2	-	CASRQTGESYGYTF	TGTGCCAGCAGACAAACAGGGGAAAGCTATGGCTACACCTTC
-	TRBV21-1	TRBJ2-5	-	CASSSLRGRGGQETQYF	TGTGCCAGCAGCTCCCTAAGGGGTCGAGGGGGTCAAGAGACCCAGTACTTC
TRBD1	TRBV11-3	TRBJ1-1	once	CASSRTGAPEAFF	TGTGCCAGCAGCCGGACAGGGGCGCCTGAAGCTTTCTTT
-	TRBV6-5	TRBJ2-7	-	CASTRHRADYEQYF	TGTGCCAGCACCAGGCACAGGGCGGACTACGAGCAGTACTTC
TRBD1	TRBV30	TRBJ2-7	-	CAWCRWDRGFYEQYF	TGTGCCTGGTGTAGATGGGACAGGGGTTTCTACGAGCAGTACTTC
TRBD1	TRBV2	TRBJ2-5	once	CASNGQGIPETQYF	TGTGCCAGCAACGGACAGGGGATTCCAGAGACCCAGTACTTC
TRBD2	TRBV18	TRBJ2-7	once	CASSPVAGEEQYF	TGTGCCAGCTCACCGGTAGCGGGAGAGGAGCAGTACTTC
TRBD1	TRBV29-1	TRBJ2-1	-	CSVSTGTGSYNEQFF	TGCAGCGTAAGTACCGGGACAGGCTCCTACAATGAGCAGTTCTTC
TRBD2	TRBV25-1	TRBJ2-7	-	CASSSGGYEQYF	TGTGCCAGCAGTAGCGGGGGCTACGAGCAGTACTTC
-	TRBV2	TRBJ2-2	-	CASIGLMNTGELFF	TGTGCCAGCATCGGACTTATGAACACCGGGGAGCTGTTTTTT
-	TRBV2	TRBJ2-2	few	CASSGQYTGELFF	TGTGCCAGCAGTGGACAGTACACCGGGGAGCTGTTTTTT